This T cell receptor (beta chain) was profiled in a study of cytomegalovirus exposure and HLA in healthy donors. Whole-study results and caveats: Several of the most significant clusters were apparently associated with common viral pathogens in a later analysis.

In the PCR, 60 Vbeta and 13 Jbeta primers were used. Sequencing used immunoSEQ multiplex PCR; TCRdb keeps in-frame clones, though not all of them. The sample holds roughly 220,000 clones, roughly 80% seen once. Germline-derived CDR1 and CDR2 are SNHLY and FYNNEI. The CDR3 covers 12 residues. Trimming stripped 5 bases from V and 15 bases from J, with 17 bases between. About this clone: The target antigen is unknown.

Source material: PBMCs. This chain connects TRBV2 to TRBJ2-1; D may be TRBD2 (5 bases). This receptor was taken from a man in his forties or fifties in good health and CMV-seronegative. This CDR3 reads CASSPLAGLRFF. CDR3 coding DNA: TGTGCCAGCAGTCCTCTCGCGGGCCTAAGGTTCTTC.